A selection of T cell receptor beta chains follows, all from one sample in a study of shared T cell receptors in the human thymus. Repertoires were generated with immunoSEQ multiplex PCR, while TCRdb's copy carries only in-frame clones and drops some. The sample lists hundreds of thousands of clones, 70% to 90% occurring once. These same records also appear under a second study, on human thymus T cells.

Sample: thymocytes. The receptors here all came from a boy in the first two years of life with a congenital heart defect. The CDR3 runs from the conserved cysteine through the conserved F or W. A D gene is named only where the DNA matches it firmly. Size is stated for part of the rows, as once, few or many counts, or as a class when the clone is expanded.

clone size	V gene	J gene	D gene	CDR3 protein	CDR3 DNA
.	TRBV2	TRBJ2-7	.	CASSDSPDSLYEQYF	TGTGCCAGCAGTGATTCTCCGGACAGCCTCTACGAGCAGTACTTC
.	TRBV7-9	TRBJ2-1	TRBD2	CASSLTSGAYNEQFF	TGTGCCAGCAGCCTAACTAGCGGGGCGTACAATGAGCAGTTCTTC
.	TRBV5-6	TRBJ2-7	.	CASSFGLRYEQYF	TGTGCCAGCAGCTTCGGACTTCGCTACGAGCAGTACTTC
.	TRBV25-1	TRBJ1-5	.	CASSEIWGGVGQPQHF	TGTGCCAGCAGTGAAATATGGGGAGGGGTTGGTCAGCCCCAGCATTTT
.	TRBV28	TRBJ1-5	.	CASSRRNSNQPQHF	TGTGCCAGCAGTCGGCGGAATAGCAATCAGCCCCAGCATTTT
.	TRBV7-6	TRBJ2-1	TRBD1	CASSLGHGTGLFNEQFF	TGTGCCAGCAGCTTAGGGCATGGGACAGGTCTTTTCAATGAGCAGTTCTTC
.	TRBV14	TRBJ1-5	TRBD1	CASSQDWGQGSPSGQPQHF	TGTGCCAGCAGCCAAGATTGGGGACAGGGTAGCCCGTCGGGACAGCCCCAGCATTTT
.	TRBV5-5	TRBJ1-6	.	CASSFGGPDANSPLHF	TGTGCCAGCAGCTTCGGAGGGCCGGATGCCAATTCACCCCTCCACTTT
.	TRBV28	TRBJ2-3	.	CASSLYPSGYTQYF	TGTGCCAGCAGTTTGTACCCCTCCGGGTATACGCAGTATTTT
.	TRBV18	TRBJ2-1	TRBD1	CASSGTGIYNEQFF	TGTGCCAGCTCTGGGACAGGGATCTACAATGAGCAGTTCTTC
.	TRBV5-1	TRBJ1-4	.	CASNNRPGDEKLFF	TGCGCCAGCAACAACAGGCCGGGGGATGAAAAACTGTTTTTT
once	TRBV14	TRBJ2-1	TRBD2	CASSQGLAGYNEQFF	TGTGCCAGCAGCCAAGGGCTAGCGGGTTACAATGAGCAGTTCTTC
few	TRBV9	TRBJ2-6	.	CASSGVISSGANVLTF	TGTGCCAGCAGCGGCGTAATTAGCTCTGGGGCCAACGTCCTGACTTTC
.	TRBV6-1	TRBJ1-1	TRBD1	CASTGTGVMNTEAFF	TGTGCCAGCACCGGGACAGGCGTAATGAACACTGAAGCTTTCTTT
.	TRBV5-1	TRBJ2-1	.	CASSLSRLPYNEQFF	TGCGCCAGCAGCTTAAGCCGACTACCCTACAATGAGCAGTTCTTC